Listed below are T cell receptor beta chains from one sample, sequenced in a study of Graves' ophthalmopathy and Graves' hyperthyroidism. MiXCR, applied by TCRdb to the multiplex PCR reads, yields one record per CDR3 protein. The repertoire consists of some 750,000 distinct CDR3 sequences, with 40% occurring once and the leading ten covering about 40%. The sequenced sample consisted of peripheral blood. Receptors were obtained from an adult man with Graves' ophthalmopathy. Each CDR3 is given with its conserved first and last residue. The D gene is left open where the match is weak. Size is stated for part of the rows, as once, few or many counts, or as a class when the clone is expanded.

clone_size,j_call,v_call,d_call,cdr3_nt,cdr3_aa
-,TRBJ1-1,TRBV2,TRBD1,TGTGCCAGCAGTGTTTCGGGACAGGGTAGAAGGACTGAAGCTTTCTTT,CASSVSGQGRRTEAFF
-,TRBJ1-1,TRBV9,-,TGTGCCAGCAGCGTAACCTCAGGGGACACTGAAGCTTTCTTT,CASSVTSGDTEAFF
few,TRBJ2-5,TRBV2,-,TGTGCCAGCAGTGCAGGGGCAGTGGGAAAAGAGACCCAGTACTTC,CASSAGAVGKETQYF
-,TRBJ2-5,TRBV5-1,-,TGCGCCAGCAAATCGGAGCTTGTCGTAGAGACCCAGTACTTC,CASKSELVVETQYF
-,TRBJ2-5,TRBV7-9,TRBD1,TGTGCCAGCAGCTTGCGCAATTTGGACAGGGGGAAGACCCAGTACTTC,CASSLRNLDRGKTQYF
-,TRBJ2-7,TRBV20-1,-,TGCAGTGCTAGACGGGACCGAGCCTACGAGCAGTACTTC,CSARRDRAYEQYF
-,TRBJ1-2,TRBV20-1,-,TGCAGTTACGAGGATAGGCAGGGAAATGACTATGGCTACACCTTC,CSYEDRQGNDYGYTF
few,TRBJ2-7,TRBV7-9,TRBD2,TGTGCCAGCAGCCAAGTGGGGGGGGTTGGTGAGCAGTACTTC,CASSQVGGVGEQYF
-,TRBJ2-5,TRBV20-1,TRBD2,TGCAGTGCTACTCGGACTAGCGGGAGGACGGGTGAGACCCAGTACTTC,CSATRTSGRTGETQYF
-,TRBJ2-1,TRBV20-1,-,TGCAGTGCTAGTGGTAGGGCCAATGAGCAGTTCTTC,CSASGRANEQFF
-,TRBJ1-3,TRBV19,-,TGTGCCAGTAGTCCGGGGACCGTCGACTCTGGAAACACCATATATTTT,CASSPGTVDSGNTIYF
many,TRBJ2-5,TRBV29-1,-,TGCAGCGTTGGGCAGCGTCGTCAAGAGACCCAGTACTTC,CSVGQRRQETQYF
-,TRBJ1-6,TRBV7-9,-,TGTGCCAGCAGCTTAATAGCCGGGGCGGATAATTCACCCCTCCACTTT,CASSLIAGADNSPLHF
many,TRBJ1-3,TRBV2,-,TGTGCCAGCAGTGAACTACAGCGAAACACCATATATTTT,CASSELQRNTIYF
many,TRBJ1-5,TRBV15,-,TGTGCCACCAGCAGAGAAAGGGAGTCGGCTATAATCAGCCCCCAGCATTTT,CATSRERESAIISPQHF
-,TRBJ1-1,TRBV12-3/TRBV12-4,-,TGTGCCAGCAGTTTCTTTCCCCCCGGTTCCGGGGACACTGAAGCTTTCTTT,CASSFFPPGSGDTEAFF
few,TRBJ1-4,TRBV9,-,TGTGCCAGCAGCGCCCGCGGCAGTAGTCAAGAAAAACTGTTTTTT,CASSARGSSQEKLFF
-,TRBJ1-6,TRBV2,-,TGTGCCAGCAGCTTCGCACACACAAATTCACCCCTCCACTTT,CASSFAHTNSPLHF
-,TRBJ1-1,TRBV27,-,TGTGCCAGCAGTCGACTCCCAGGGGCGAACACTGAAGCTTTCTTT,CASSRLPGANTEAFF
-,TRBJ2-2,TRBV6-1,-,TGTGCCAGCAGTGAGTTAGCAGGCACCGGGGAGCTGTTTTTT,CASSELAGTGELFF
once,TRBJ2-5,TRBV9,TRBD1,TGTGCCAGCAGCTTCGGGACAGGGCGGCAGCCCCAGTACTTC,CASSFGTGRQPQYF
-,TRBJ2-7,TRBV15,-,TGTGCCACCAGCAGAGGGACAGCTTACAATGAGCAGTACTTC,CATSRGTAYNEQYF
-,TRBJ2-7,TRBV2,-,TGTGCCAGCAGTGAACGGGCGGCTAATGAGCAGTACTTC,CASSERAANEQYF
-,TRBJ2-5,TRBV30,-,TGTGCCCTAAGGCGGGAGACCCAGTACTTC,CALRRETQYF
few,TRBJ2-5,TRBV19,-,TGTGCCAGTAGTATAAGAGTGTCGCGGGAGACCCAGTACTTC,CASSIRVSRETQYF
many,TRBJ1-1,TRBV7-2,-,TGTGCCAGCAGCTTAGTCTCTGAAGCTTTCTTT,CASSLVSEAFF
-,TRBJ2-7,TRBV5-8,-,TGTGCCAGCAGCTTGGCCAATTGGGACGAGCAGTACTTC,CASSLANWDEQYF
-,TRBJ2-7,TRBV4-1,-,TGCGCCAGCAGCCAAGCTCAGGTGTCGGGGGTCCCCGAGCAGTACTTC,CASSQAQVSGVPEQYF
-,TRBJ2-3,TRBV25-1,TRBD1,TGTGCCAGCAGCCATCGGACAGGGGCCGGAACAGATACGCAGTATTTT,CASSHRTGAGTDTQYF
-,TRBJ1-6,TRBV10-3,TRBD1,TGTGCCATCACCGCTACAGGGGGCAATTCACCCCTCCACTTT,CAITATGGNSPLHF
-,TRBJ1-1,TRBV7-9,-,TGTGCCAGCAGCCCCGCCGTGGCGGACATGGCTGAAGCTTTCTTT,CASSPAVADMAEAFF
many,TRBJ1-2,TRBV9,-,TGTGCCAGCAGCGTAGATCGGCGGAACTATGGCTACACCTTC,CASSVDRRNYGYTF
many,TRBJ2-3,TRBV25-1,-,TGTGCCAGCAGTGAAAAAAGCACAGATACGCAGTATTTT,CASSEKSTDTQYF
-,TRBJ2-7,TRBV2,-,TGTGCCAGCAGGCCTCGAACAGGGTACTCCTACGAGCAGTACTTC,CASRPRTGYSYEQYF
-,TRBJ1-5,TRBV25-1,TRBD1,TGTGCCAGCAGTGCTAGAGGGACAGGGGGCTCGCCCCAGCATTTT,CASSARGTGGSPQHF
-,TRBJ2-3,TRBV20-1,TRBD2,TGCAGTGCAAAGGGACTAGCGGTGGGGGATACGCAGTATTTT,CSAKGLAVGDTQYF
many,TRBJ1-2,TRBV7-8,-,TGTGCCAGCAGCTTATCCGGGTCCCAAGGCTATGGCTACACCTTC,CASSLSGSQGYGYTF
-,TRBJ2-3,TRBV11-2,-,TGTGCCAGCAGCTTAGAGCAGCTTACCACAGATACGCAGTATTTT,CASSLEQLTTDTQYF
-,TRBJ2-7,TRBV2,TRBD2,TGTGCCAGCAGTTTGTATAGCGGGAGGGCCGAGTACGAGCAGTACTTC,CASSLYSGRAEYEQYF
-,TRBJ1-2,TRBV12-3/TRBV12-4,-,TGTGCTAGTGGTCCAGTGGGCCCCGGAGGCGGCTACACCTTC,CASGPVGPGGGYTF
-,TRBJ2-5,TRBV29-1,TRBD1,TGCAGCCTGGACAGGGTCCAAGAGACCCAGTACTTC,CSLDRVQETQYF
-,TRBJ2-1,TRBV29-1,-,TGCAGCTCACCGGGACACAAACAGTTCTTC,CSSPGHKQFF
-,TRBJ1-2,TRBV10-3,-,TGTGCCAGCATGATAAGCGGGACGGGATATGGCTACACCTTC,CASMISGTGYGYTF
-,TRBJ2-5,TRBV6-5,TRBD1,TGTGCCAGCGTTACCCCTCAGGGGGCGATCCAGGAGACCCAGTACTTC,CASVTPQGAIQETQYF
many,TRBJ1-1,TRBV10-3,-,TGTGCCAGCAGTGTTGGCAGGGGCTACACTGAAGCTTTCTTT,CASSVGRGYTEAFF
-,TRBJ2-6,TRBV7-9,-,TGCGCCAGCAGCCAGCAGGGAGACTCTGGGGCCAACGTCCTGACTTTC,CASSQQGDSGANVLTF
-,TRBJ1-5,TRBV24-1,-,TGTGCCACCAGTGACCGGGGTGGTCAGCCCCAGCATTTT,CATSDRGGQPQHF
-,TRBJ1-5,TRBV2,-,TGTGCCGGCAGCTTAGGGGAGACCCAGCATTTT,CAGSLGETQHF
many,TRBJ2-7,TRBV7-2,TRBD1,TGTGCCAGCAGCCCCAGAGGGACAGGGCCCTACGAGCAGTACTTC,CASSPRGTGPYEQYF
-,TRBJ1-3,TRBV20-1,TRBD1,TGCAGTGCCAGAAGGGACAGTACGTTGAACACCATATATTTT,CSARRDSTLNTIYF
-,TRBJ2-7,TRBV25-1,TRBD2,TGTGCCAGCAGACTAACGGGACTAGCGCGGGAGCAGTACTTC,CASRLTGLAREQYF
-,TRBJ1-4,TRBV4-1,TRBD1,TGCGCCAGCAGCTTCGACAGGGGCCTAAATAATGAAAAACTGTTTTTT,CASSFDRGLNNEKLFF
few,TRBJ2-7,TRBV3-1,-,TGTGCCAGCAGCCAAGACTCGCTAGCCAGATACGAGCAGTACTTC,CASSQDSLARYEQYF
many,TRBJ1-1,TRBV10-3,-,TGTGCCAGCAGTAGCAGCCAGTACACTGAAGCTTTCTTT,CASSSSQYTEAFF
-,TRBJ2-5,TRBV25-1,TRBD2,TGTGCCAGCAGTATTCTAGCGGGAGATCAAGAGACCCAGTACTTC,CASSILAGDQETQYF
-,TRBJ1-4,TRBV11-1,-,TGTGCCAGCAGCTTAGACTCCAGCAGCCAAGGGACGGCTAATGAAAAACTGTTTTTT,CASSLDSSSQGTANEKLFF
many,TRBJ2-5,TRBV29-1,TRBD2,TGCAGCGTTGAAGTTTGGCTAGCGGGAGTTTCAGAGACCCAGTACTTC,CSVEVWLAGVSETQYF
-,TRBJ1-2,TRBV7-9,TRBD1,TGTGCCAGCAGCGTTACAGGGGCAGCGTCCTATGGCTACACCTTC,CASSVTGAASYGYTF
few,TRBJ2-7,TRBV20-1,-,TGCAGTGTTACGGGCCAGCACAATTCCTACGAGCAGTACTTC,CSVTGQHNSYEQYF